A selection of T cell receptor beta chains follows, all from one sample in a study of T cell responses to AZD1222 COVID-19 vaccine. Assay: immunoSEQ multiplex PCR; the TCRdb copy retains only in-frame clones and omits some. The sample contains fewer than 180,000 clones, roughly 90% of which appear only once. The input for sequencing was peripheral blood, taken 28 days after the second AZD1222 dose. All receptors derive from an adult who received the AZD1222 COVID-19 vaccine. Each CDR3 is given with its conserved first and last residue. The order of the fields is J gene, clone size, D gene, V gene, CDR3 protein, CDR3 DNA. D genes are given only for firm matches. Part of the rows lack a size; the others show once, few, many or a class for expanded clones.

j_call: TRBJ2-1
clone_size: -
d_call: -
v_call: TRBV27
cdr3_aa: CASGKGGGNEQFF
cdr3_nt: TGTGCCAGCGGGAAGGGGGGGGGCAATGAGCAGTTCTTC

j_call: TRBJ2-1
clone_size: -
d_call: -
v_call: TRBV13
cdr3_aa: CASSPSDRSSYNEQFF
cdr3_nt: TGTGCCAGCAGCCCCTCGGACAGAAGCTCCTACAATGAGCAGTTCTTC

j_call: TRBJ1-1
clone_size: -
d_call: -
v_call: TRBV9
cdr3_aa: CASSVVQGEAFF
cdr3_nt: TGTGCCAGCAGCGTAGTTCAGGGTGAAGCTTTCTTT

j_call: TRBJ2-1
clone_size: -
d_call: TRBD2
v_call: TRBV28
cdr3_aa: CASSSGLAGGGNEQFF
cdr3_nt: TGTGCCAGCAGTTCCGGACTAGCGGGAGGAGGCAATGAGCAGTTCTTC

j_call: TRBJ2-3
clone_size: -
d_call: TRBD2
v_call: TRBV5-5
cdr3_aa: CASSPGTSGSQSTDTQYF
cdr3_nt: TGTGCCAGCAGCCCCGGGACTAGCGGGAGTCAGAGCACAGATACGCAGTATTTT

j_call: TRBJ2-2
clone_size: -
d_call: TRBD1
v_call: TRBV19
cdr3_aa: CASSQQGEHGELFF
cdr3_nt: TGTGCCAGTAGTCAACAGGGGGAACACGGGGAGCTGTTTTTT

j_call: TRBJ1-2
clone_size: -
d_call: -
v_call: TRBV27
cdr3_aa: CASSPTRGAGGYTF
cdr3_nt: TGTGCCAGCAGTCCCACGAGGGGAGCAGGTGGCTACACCTTC

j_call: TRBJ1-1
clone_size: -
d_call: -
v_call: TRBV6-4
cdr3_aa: CASSWDMNTEAFF
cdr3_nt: TGTGCCAGCAGTTGGGACATGAACACTGAAGCTTTCTTT

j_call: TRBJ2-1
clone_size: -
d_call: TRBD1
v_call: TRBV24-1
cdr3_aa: CATSDGRQGIREQFF
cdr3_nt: TGTGCCACCAGTGATGGGAGACAGGGAATACGCGAGCAGTTCTTC

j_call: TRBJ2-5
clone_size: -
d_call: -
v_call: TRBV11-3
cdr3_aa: CASSLERGETQYF
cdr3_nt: TGTGCCAGCAGCTTAGAGAGGGGGGAGACCCAGTACTTC

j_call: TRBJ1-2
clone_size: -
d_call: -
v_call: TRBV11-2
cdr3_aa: CASSYPERGHYGYTF
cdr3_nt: TGTGCCAGCAGCTACCCGGAGAGAGGGCACTATGGCTACACCTTC

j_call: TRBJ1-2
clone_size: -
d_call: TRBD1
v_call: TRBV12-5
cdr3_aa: CASGNPGQGPYGYTF
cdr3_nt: TGTGCTAGTGGGAACCCGGGACAGGGACCCTATGGCTACACCTTC

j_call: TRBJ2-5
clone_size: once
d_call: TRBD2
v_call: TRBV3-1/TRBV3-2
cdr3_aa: CASSQRLASGKETQYF
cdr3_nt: TGTGCCAGCAGCCAAAGATTGGCTAGCGGGAAAGAGACCCAGTACTTC

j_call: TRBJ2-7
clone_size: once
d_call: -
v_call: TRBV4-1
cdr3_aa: CASSQQGYEQYF
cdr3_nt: TGCGCCAGCAGCCAACAGGGATACGAGCAGTACTTC

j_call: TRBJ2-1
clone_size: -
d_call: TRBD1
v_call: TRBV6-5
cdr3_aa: CASSYSGQGPKRSQFF
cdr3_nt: TGTGCCAGCAGTTACTCGGGACAGGGACCAAAGCGTAGTCAGTTCTTC

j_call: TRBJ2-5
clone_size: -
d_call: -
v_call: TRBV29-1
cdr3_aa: CSVSNLGGKETQYF
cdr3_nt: TGCAGCGTTTCCAACCTCGGGGGAAAAGAGACCCAGTACTTC

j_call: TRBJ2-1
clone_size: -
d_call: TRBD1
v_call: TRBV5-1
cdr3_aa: CASSLAGGTGGYNEQFF
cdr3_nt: TGCGCCAGCAGCTTGGCGGGCGGGACAGGGGGCTACAATGAGCAGTTCTTC

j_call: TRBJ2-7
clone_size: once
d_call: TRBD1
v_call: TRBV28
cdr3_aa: CASSQTGEGSYEQYF
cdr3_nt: TGTGCCAGCAGTCAAACAGGGGAAGGCTCCTACGAGCAGTACTTC

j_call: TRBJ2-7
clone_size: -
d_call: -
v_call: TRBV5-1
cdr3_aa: CASSLIRAPTYEQYF
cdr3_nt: TGCGCCAGCAGCTTGATCCGGGCTCCAACCTACGAGCAGTACTTC

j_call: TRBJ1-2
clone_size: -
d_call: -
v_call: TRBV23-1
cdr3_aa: CASSRRSGYTF
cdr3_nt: TGCGCCAGCTCTCGAAGGAGTGGCTACACCTTC

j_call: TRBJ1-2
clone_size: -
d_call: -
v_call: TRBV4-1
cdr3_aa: CASSQVRTPYGYTF
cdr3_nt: TGCGCCAGCAGCCAAGTAAGAACACCCTATGGCTACACCTTC

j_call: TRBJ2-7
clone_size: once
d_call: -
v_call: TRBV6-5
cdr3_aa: CASNGDSLYEQYF
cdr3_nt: TGTGCCAGCAACGGAGACTCCCTCTACGAGCAGTACTTC

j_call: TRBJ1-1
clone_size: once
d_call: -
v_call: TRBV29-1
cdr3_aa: CSGKSFGGRTEAFF
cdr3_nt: TGCAGCGGAAAGAGTTTCGGTGGGCGCACTGAAGCTTTCTTT

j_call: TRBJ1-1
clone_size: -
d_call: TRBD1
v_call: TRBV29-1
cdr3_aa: CSAKDRGPWSEAFF
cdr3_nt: TGCAGCGCTAAGGACAGGGGCCCATGGTCTGAAGCTTTCTTT

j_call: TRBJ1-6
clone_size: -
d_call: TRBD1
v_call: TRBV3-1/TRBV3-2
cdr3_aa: CASSTGVNSPLHF
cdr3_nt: TGTGCCAGCAGTACAGGGGTAAATTCACCCCTCCACTTT

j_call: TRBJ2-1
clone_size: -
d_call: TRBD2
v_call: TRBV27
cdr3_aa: CASSFQTSGRGEQFF
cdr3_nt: TGTGCCAGCAGTTTCCAGACTAGCGGGAGGGGTGAGCAGTTCTTC

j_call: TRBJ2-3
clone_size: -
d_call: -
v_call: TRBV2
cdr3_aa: CASSEQGSTQYF
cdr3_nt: TGTGCCAGCAGTGAACAGGGTTCGACGCAGTATTTT